This TCR beta chain was profiled in a study of response to subunit inactivated influenza vaccine. Overall study findings and caveats: It was the authors' suggestion that each seasonal influenza vaccination recruits few new T cells.

This CDR3 comprises 12 residues. As concerns this clonotype: As yet, its antigen is unknown.

MiXCR, applied by TCRdb to the RT-PCR reads, yields one record per CDR3 protein. The repertoire has under 500,000 distinct CDR3 sequences, about a tenth of them found once; the top ten carry more than 10%. This specimen consisted of PBMCs from blood, obtained roughly 6 weeks after vaccination. The sequence was collected from a man aged 50 to 59 who received an inactivated influenza vaccine. The chain joins TRBV12-1 to TRBJ2-7. TRBV12-1 constitutes a pseudogene. CDR3 region: CASSLEFYEQYF. The DNA of the CDR3 is TGTGCCAGCAGCTTGGAGTTCTACGAGCAGTACTTC.